This TCR beta chain was recorded in a study of shared clonotypes between healthy human individuals. Study summary: Each donor contributed plates that comprised three CD4 naive, three CD4 memory, two CD8 naive and one CD8 memory. Findings of the study overall: Naive subsets generally exceeded memory subsets in estimated richness. Naive CD4 clonotypes overlapped across a handful of donors at around 4.8%.

The CDR3 is 18 amino acids. Germline V CDR1 and CDR2: MDHEN, SYDVKM. Trimming removed 5 bases from V and 0 bases from J; junction bases left unmatched: 14. The sorted-subset replicate PCRs were given about 200 ng DNA, which is some 29,000 T cell genomes. Using immunoSEQ multiplex PCR, the repertoire was profiled, and TCRdb retains in-frame clones only, with some absent. Of some 2,000,000 clones in the sample, around 95% were seen once. As for this clone: The target antigen is unknown.

Sequencing was carried out using naive CD4+ T cells sorted from blood. The subset: CD45RA+ positively selected. The TCR comes from a man aged 18 to 35 in good health. The chain joins TRBV28 to TRBJ2-3, with 7 bases lining up with TRBD2. CDR3 DNA sequence: TGTGCCAGCAGTCCCGGGGGGTGGCACCTAATAAGCACAGATACGCAGTATTTT. Protein: CASSPGGWHLISTDTQYF.